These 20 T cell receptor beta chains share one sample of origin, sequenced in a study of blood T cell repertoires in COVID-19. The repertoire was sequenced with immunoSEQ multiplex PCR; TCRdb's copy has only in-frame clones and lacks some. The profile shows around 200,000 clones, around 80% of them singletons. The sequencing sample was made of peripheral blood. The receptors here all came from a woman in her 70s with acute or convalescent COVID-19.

The CDR3 DNA sequence: TGTGCCAGCAGCTTAAACCGAGGCTACGAGCAGTACTTC. This gives the protein CASSLNRGYEQYF. V and J are TRBV5-4 and TRBJ2-7; D is uncertain. V was shortened by 2 bases and J by 3 bases, with 9 bases between the two germline ends. The CDR3 sequence is 13 residues long. The germline gives CDR1 SGHNT, CDR2 YYREEE (reference sequence).

The CDR3 loop reads CASSYRTSGSQYF. CDR3 nucleotides: TGTGCCAGCAGTTACCGGACTAGCGGGAGTCAGTACTTC. This chain connects TRBV6-5 to TRBJ2-7, with TRBD2 matching 13 bases. Unmatched junction bases numbered 2, after V lost 2 bases and J lost 10 bases. Germline-derived CDR1 and CDR2 are MNHEY and SVGAGI. This CDR3 is 13 amino acids long.

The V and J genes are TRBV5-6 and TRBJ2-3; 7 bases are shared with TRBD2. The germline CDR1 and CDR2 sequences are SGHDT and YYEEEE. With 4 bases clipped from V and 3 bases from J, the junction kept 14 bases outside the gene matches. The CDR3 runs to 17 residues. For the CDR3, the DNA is TGTGCCAGCAGCCTAAGTCGCGGGAGTGTCTGGACAGATACGCAGTATTTT. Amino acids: CASSLSRGSVWTDTQYF. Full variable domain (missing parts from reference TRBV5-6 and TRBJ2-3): DAGVTQSPTHLIKTRGQQVTLRCSPKSGHDTVSWYQQALGQGPQFIFQYYEEEERQRGNFPDRFSGHQFPNYSSELNVNALLLGDSALYLCASSLSRGSVWTDTQYFGPGTRLTVL.

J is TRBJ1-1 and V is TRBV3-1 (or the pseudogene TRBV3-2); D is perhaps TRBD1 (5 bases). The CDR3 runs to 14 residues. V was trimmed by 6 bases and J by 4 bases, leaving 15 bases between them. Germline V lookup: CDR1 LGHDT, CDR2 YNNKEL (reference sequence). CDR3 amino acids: CASSQPGDGTEAFF. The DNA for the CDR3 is TGTGCCAGCAGTCAGCCGGGGGACGGCACTGAAGCTTTCTTT.

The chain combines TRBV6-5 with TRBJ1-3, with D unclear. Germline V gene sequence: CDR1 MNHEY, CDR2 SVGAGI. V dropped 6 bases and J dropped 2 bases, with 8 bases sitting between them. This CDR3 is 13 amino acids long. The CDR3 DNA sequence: TGTGCCAGCAGGGTAGCAGCTGGAAACACCATATATTTT. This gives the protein CASRVAAGNTIYF.

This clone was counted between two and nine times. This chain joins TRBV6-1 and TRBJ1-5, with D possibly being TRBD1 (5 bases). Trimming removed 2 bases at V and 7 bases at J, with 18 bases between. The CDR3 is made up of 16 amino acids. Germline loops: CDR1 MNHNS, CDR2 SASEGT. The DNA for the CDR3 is TGTGCCAGCAGTGAAAGTCCGACAGCTCGGGCCCAGCCCCAGCATTTT. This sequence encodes CASSESPTARAQPQHF.

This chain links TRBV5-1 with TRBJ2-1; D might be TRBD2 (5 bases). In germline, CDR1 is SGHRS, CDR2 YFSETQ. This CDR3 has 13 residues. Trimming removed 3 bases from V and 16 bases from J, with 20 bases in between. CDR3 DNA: TGCGCCAGCAGCTCCCCCGGACTCCAATCGATTTTCTTC. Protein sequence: CASSSPGLQSIFF.

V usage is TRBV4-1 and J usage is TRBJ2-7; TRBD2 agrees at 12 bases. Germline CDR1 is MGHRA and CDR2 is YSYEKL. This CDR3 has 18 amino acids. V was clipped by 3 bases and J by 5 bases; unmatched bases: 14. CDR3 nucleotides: TGCGCCAGCAGCCATCGGTTTCAGACTAGCGGGAGAGAAAACGAGCAGTACTTC. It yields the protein CASSHRFQTSGRENEQYF.

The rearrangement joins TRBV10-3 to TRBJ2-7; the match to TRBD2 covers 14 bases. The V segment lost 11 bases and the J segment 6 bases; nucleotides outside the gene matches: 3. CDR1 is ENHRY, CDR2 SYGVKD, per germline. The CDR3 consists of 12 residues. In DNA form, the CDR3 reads TGTGCCGTCGGACTAGCGGGAGGCGAGCAGTACTTC. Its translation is CAVGLAGGEQYF.

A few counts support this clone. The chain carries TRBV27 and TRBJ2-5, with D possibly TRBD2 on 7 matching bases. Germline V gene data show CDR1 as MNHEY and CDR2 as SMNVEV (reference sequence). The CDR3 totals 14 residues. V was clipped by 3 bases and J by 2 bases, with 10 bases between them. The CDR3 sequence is CASSLRGPQETQYF. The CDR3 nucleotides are TGTGCCAGCAGTTTGCGGGGGCCTCAAGAGACCCAGTACTTC.

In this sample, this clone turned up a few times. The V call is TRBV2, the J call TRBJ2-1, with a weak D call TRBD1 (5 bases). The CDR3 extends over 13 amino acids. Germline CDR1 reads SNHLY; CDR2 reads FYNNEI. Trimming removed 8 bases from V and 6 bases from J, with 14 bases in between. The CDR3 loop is CASLGSRVNEQFF. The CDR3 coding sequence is TGTGCCAGCCTTGGTTCCAGGGTCAATGAGCAGTTCTTC.

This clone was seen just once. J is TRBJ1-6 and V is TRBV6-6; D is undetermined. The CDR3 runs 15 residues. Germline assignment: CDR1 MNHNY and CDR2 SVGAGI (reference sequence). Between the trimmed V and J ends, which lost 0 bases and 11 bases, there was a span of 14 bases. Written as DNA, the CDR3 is TGTGCCAGCAGTTACTCGAATGACGGGGAACCACCCCTCCACTTT. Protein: CASSYSNDGEPPLHF.

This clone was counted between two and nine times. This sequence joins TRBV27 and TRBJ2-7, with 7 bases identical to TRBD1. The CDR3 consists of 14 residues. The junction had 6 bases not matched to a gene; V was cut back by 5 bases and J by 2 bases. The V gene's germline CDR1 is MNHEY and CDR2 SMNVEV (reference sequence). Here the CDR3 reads CASSRQGFAYEQYF. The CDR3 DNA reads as TGTGCCAGCAGTCGACAGGGATTCGCCTACGAGCAGTACTTC.

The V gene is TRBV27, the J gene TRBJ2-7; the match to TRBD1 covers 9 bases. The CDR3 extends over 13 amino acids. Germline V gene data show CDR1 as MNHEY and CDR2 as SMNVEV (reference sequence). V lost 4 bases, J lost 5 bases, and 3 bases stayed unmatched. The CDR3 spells CASSWGTGNEQYF. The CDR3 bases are TGTGCCAGCAGTTGGGGGACAGGGAACGAGCAGTACTTC.

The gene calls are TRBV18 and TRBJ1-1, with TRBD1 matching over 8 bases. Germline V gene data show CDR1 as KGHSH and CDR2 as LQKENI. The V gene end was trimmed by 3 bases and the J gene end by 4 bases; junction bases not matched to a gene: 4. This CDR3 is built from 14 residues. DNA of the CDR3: TGTGCCAGCTCACCGGGACAGGAGGGCACTGAAGCTTTCTTT. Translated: CASSPGQEGTEAFF. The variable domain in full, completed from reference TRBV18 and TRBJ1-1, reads NAGVMQNPRHLVRRRGQEARLRCSPMKGHSHVYWYRQLPEEGLKFMVYLQKENIIDESGMPKERFSAEFPKEGPSILRIQQVVRGDSAAYFCASSPGQEGTEAFFGQGTRLTVV.

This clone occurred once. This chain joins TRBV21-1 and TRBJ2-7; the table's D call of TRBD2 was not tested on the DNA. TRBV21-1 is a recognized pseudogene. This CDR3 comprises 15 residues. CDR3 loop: CASSKRLAGEPEQYF. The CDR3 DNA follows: TGTGCCAGCAGCAAACGCCTAGCGGGAGAACCCGAGCAGTACTTC.

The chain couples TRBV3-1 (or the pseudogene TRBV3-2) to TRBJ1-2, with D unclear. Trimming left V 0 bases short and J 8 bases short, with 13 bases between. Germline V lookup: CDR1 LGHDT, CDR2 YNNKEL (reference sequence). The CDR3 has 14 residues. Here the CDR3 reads CASSQDPRRGGYTF. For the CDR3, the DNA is TGTGCCAGCAGCCAAGATCCACGACGAGGCGGCTACACCTTC.

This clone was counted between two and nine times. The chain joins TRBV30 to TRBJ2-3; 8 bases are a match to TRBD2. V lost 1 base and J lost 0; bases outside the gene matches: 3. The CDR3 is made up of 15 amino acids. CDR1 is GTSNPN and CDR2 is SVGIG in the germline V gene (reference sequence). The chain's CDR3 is CAWSGLAGSTDTQYF. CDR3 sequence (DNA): TGTGCCTGGAGTGGCCTAGCGGGTAGCACAGATACGCAGTATTTT.

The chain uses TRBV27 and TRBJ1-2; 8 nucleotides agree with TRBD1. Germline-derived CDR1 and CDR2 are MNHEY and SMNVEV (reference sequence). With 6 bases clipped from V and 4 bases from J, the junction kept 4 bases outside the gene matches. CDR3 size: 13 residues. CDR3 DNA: TGTGCCAGCAGACGGACAGGGTTCTATGGCTACACCTTC. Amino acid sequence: CASRRTGFYGYTF.

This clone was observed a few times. CDR3 protein: CATGTTGEPGQYF. The DNA of the CDR3 is TGTGCCACCGGTACGACAGGGGAACCCGGGCAGTACTTC. This chain uses TRBV24-1 with TRBJ2-7; TRBD1 matches 8 bases. The CDR3 sequence is 13 residues long. The trim removed 9 bases at V and 9 bases at J, leaving 12 bases unmatched. CDR1 KGHDR and CDR2 SFDVKD come from the germline V gene.